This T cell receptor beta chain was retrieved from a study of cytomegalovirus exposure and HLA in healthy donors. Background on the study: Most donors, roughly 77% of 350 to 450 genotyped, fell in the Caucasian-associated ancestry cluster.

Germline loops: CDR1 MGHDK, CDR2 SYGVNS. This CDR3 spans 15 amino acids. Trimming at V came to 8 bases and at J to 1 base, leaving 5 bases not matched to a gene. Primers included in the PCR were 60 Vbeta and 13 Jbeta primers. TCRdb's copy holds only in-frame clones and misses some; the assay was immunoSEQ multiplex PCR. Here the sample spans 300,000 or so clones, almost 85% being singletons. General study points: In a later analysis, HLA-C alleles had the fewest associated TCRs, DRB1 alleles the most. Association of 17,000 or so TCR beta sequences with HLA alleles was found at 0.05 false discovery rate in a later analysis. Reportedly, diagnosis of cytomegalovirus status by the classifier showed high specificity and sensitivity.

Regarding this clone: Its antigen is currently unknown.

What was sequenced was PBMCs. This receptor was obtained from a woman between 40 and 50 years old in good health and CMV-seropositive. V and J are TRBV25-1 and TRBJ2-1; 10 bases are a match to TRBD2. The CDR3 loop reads CASHSSGRSYNEQFF. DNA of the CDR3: TGTGCCAGCCATTCTAGCGGGAGATCCTACAATGAGCAGTTCTTC.